This section outlines one T cell receptor beta chain sequence together with its context. The data stem from a study of radiotherapy plus CTLA-4 blockade in lung cancer. V was cut by 0 bases and J by 7 bases, with 13 bases left in between. The CDR3 is 14 amino acids. In germline, CDR1 is GTSNPN, CDR2 SVGIG (reference sequence). Produced via immunoSEQ multiplex PCR; TCRdb's table is partial and in-frame only. The repertoire holds roughly 85,000 clones, with around 86% as singletons. Chemo-refractory metastatic non-small-cell lung cancer patients were treated with focal radiation plus CTLA-4 blockade with ipilimumab.

Specimen: peripheral blood, collected from a patient treated with radiotherapy plus ipilimumab. The chain carries TRBV30 and TRBJ1-5; a possible D gene is TRBD1 (5 bases). The receptor comes from a human donor with non-small cell lung cancer that progressed on radiotherapy plus ipilimumab. CDR3 nucleotides: TGTGCCTGGAGTGTTGGGCAGGGAGGACAGCCCCAGCATTTT. Translating gives CAWSVGQGGQPQHF.